The clone carrying this T cell receptor beta chain has only a few counts. Its matching antigen is unknown. From 5'RACE with constant-segment primers came TCR alpha and TCR beta cDNA libraries that carried sample barcodes and UMIs. From the 5' RACE reads, TCRdb called clonotypes with MiXCR, one entry per CDR3 protein. The repertoire holds roughly 250,000 distinct CDR3 sequences, with around 17% as singletons. This record comes from a study of T-cell memory formation after mild COVID-19. About the research overall: Clusters were largely donor specific.

Germline CDR1 and CDR2: DFQATT and SNEGSKA (reference sequence). Trimming stripped 1 base from V and 6 bases from J, with 10 bases between. There are 13 residues in the CDR3. Study observations and caveats: The main location of contracting CD4+ clones was CM and EM, and that of contracting CD8+ clones was EMRA. SARS-CoV-2 specificity of second-wave clones peaking day 37 was unconfirmed.

The source material was PBMCs or a T cell subset sorted from them (not recorded which). The chain couples TRBV20-1 to TRBJ2-1; D ambiguous. The TCR was taken from a man between 18 and 35 years old who had mild COVID-19 (a few samples of this study predate the infection). Cell type and time point are not known. This chain's CDR3 is CSARVSRANEQFF. DNA for the CDR3: TGCAGTGCTAGAGTGAGTAGGGCCAATGAGCAGTTCTTC.